This T cell receptor (beta chain) was captured in a study of long-term antiretroviral therapy in people with HIV. Findings and caveats of the study: Information on adherence to ART, viral resistance or therapy changes was unavailable.

The CDR3 covers 20 residues. V shed 4 bases and J 0 bases; nucleotides not matched to a gene: 14. CDR1 is PRHDT, CDR2 FYEKMQ, per germline (reference sequence). Remarks on this clone: Its antigen is as yet unknown.

Investigators performed immunoSEQ version v3.0 at survey level. Repertoires were generated with immunoSEQ multiplex PCR, while TCRdb's copy carries only in-frame clones and drops some. The table includes about 21,000 clones, more than 75% detected once. Sequencing used unsorted PBMCs, obtained 2.3 years after starting antiretroviral therapy. The source is a man aged 55-75 years with HIV. The chain is built from TRBV13 and TRBJ1-6; 8 nucleotides match TRBD1. CDR3 in amino acids: CASSSTQGTGLSSYNSPLHF. As DNA, the CDR3 is TGTGCCAGCAGCTCAACCCAAGGGACAGGTTTAAGCTCCTATAATTCACCCCTCCACTTT.